What follows are 8 T cell receptor beta chains derived from one specimen sequenced in a study of response to subunit inactivated influenza vaccine. TCRdb re-called the RT-PCR reads through MiXCR, storing one row per CDR3 protein. In the table there are approximately 500,000 distinct CDR3 sequences, roughly 13% of which are singletons. The specimen comprised PBMCs from blood, sampled about 40 days after vaccination. These receptors originate from a man aged 50 to 60 who received an inactivated influenza vaccine.

This clonotype has just a few counts. The genes are TRBV9 and TRBJ2-7; 8 bases map to TRBD1. This CDR3 spans 14 amino acids. Germline CDR1 and CDR2: SGDLS and YYNGEE. V shed 4 bases, J shed 4 bases, and the junction held 7 bases outside the gene matches. This CDR3 is CASSSTGEVYEQYF. The CDR3 DNA is TGTGCCAGCAGCTCGACAGGGGAGGTATACGAGCAGTACTTC.

The table lists this clonotype with many counts. The chain has TRBV5-1 and TRBJ1-2; D is ambiguous. CDR1 SGHRS and CDR2 YFSETQ come from the germline V gene. Trimming shortened V by 1 base and J by 6 bases, and 7 bases separated the two germline ends. The CDR3 is made up of 12 amino acids. CDR3 residues: CASSLYGNGYTF. The CDR3 DNA reads TGCGCCAGCAGCTTGTACGGGAATGGCTACACCTTC.

This clonotype has a handful of counts. The V call is TRBV20-1, the J call TRBJ2-7; 11 bases map to TRBD2. Germline CDR1 and CDR2: DFQATT and SNEGSKA (reference sequence). CDR3 length: 15 residues. J lost 0 bases, V lost 3 bases, and 4 bases had no gene match. The CDR3 sequence: CSASLAGGSSYEQYF. In nucleotides, the CDR3 is TGCAGTGCTAGCCTAGCGGGGGGTAGCTCCTACGAGCAGTACTTC.

The chain is built from TRBV5-4 and TRBJ2-3; TRBD2 aligns across 9 bases. The V gene end was trimmed by 3 bases and the J gene end by 3 bases; junction bases not matched to a gene: 5. Germline V gene lookup returns CDR1 SGHNT and CDR2 YYREEE (reference sequence). The CDR3 is 15 amino acids. CDR3 sequence: CASSSGGGATDTQYF. The CDR3 DNA reads TGTGCCAGCAGCTCTGGCGGGGGGGCAACAGATACGCAGTATTTT.

This chain connects TRBV5-1 to TRBJ2-5, with 8 bases identical to TRBD2. The junction had 6 bases not matched to a gene; V was cut back by 0 bases and J by 2 bases. The CDR3 contains 16 residues. Germline lookup yields CDR1 SGHRS and CDR2 YFSETQ. The CDR3 DNA reads as TGCGCCAGCAGCTTGGTTACTAGCGGAGAACAAGAGACCCAGTACTTC. This gives the protein CASSLVTSGEQETQYF.

This clonotype was counted only a few times. This rearrangement joins TRBV12-3 or TRBV12-4 to TRBJ2-7, with D tentatively TRBD1 (6 bases). Trimming removed 1 base at V and 3 bases at J, with 10 bases between. This CDR3 contains 14 residues. The CDR3 sequence is CASSLDRTDYEQYF. In DNA form, the CDR3 reads TGTGCCAGCAGTTTAGATCGGACAGACTACGAGCAGTACTTC.

This chain joins TRBV11-2 and TRBJ2-3; D gene ambiguous. Germline loops: CDR1 SGHAT, CDR2 FQNNGV. The CDR3 totals 12 residues. Deletions cut 4 bases from V and 6 bases from J, with 8 bases between. The CDR3 nucleotides read TGTGCCAGCAGCTCCCCTTCGGATACGCAGTATTTT. Translation: CASSSPSDTQYF.

V is TRBV5-1 and J is TRBJ2-3, with D perhaps TRBD1 (5 bases). The V and J ends lost 2 bases and 1 base respectively, with 11 bases between them. The germline V gene has CDR1 SGHRS and CDR2 YFSETQ. The CDR3 runs to 15 residues. The chain's CDR3 is CASSLDGHRTDTQYF. In nucleotides, the CDR3 is TGCGCCAGCAGCTTAGATGGACACCGCACAGATACGCAGTATTTT.